This T cell receptor (beta chain) was found in a study of graft-versus-host responses after intestinal transplantation. Study-level background: Each of the recipients got a multivisceral, liver-intestinal, or isolated intestinal transplant. Each patient got anti-thymocyte globulin induction, then tacrolimus and steroids for around three years.

The ends were cut back, 8 bases at V and 2 bases at J, with 10 bases in the middle. CDR3 length: 13 residues. Germline values: CDR1 WNHNN, CDR2 SYGVQD (reference sequence). Of note for this clone: Its target is unknown.

Study-level findings and limits: Circulating GvH clones peaking coincided with falling HvG clones soon after transplant. There were GvH clones found in recipient marrow, and some of them appeared first in ileum or blood.

The repertoire was sequenced with immunoSEQ multiplex PCR; TCRdb's copy has only in-frame clones and lacks some. The data contain under 100,000 clones, 75% to 95% of them singletons. The genes are TRBV10-1 and TRBJ2-1; D gene uncertain. The receptor comes from a human patient who received an intestinal transplant, so some T cells may come from the graft donor. The specimen was PBMCs, collected about 450 days after intestinal transplant. This CDR3 reads CASGSGPYNEQFF. The CDR3 bases are TGCGCCAGCGGGTCAGGCCCCTACAATGAGCAGTTCTTC.